Shown below are 6 T cell receptor beta chains from a single sample sequenced in a study of T cell repertoires in cytomegalovirus infection (dated by TCRdb to between 2018 and 2021). Sequencing was performed on an Illumina HiSeq 1500. Using fastp trimming at Q25 and MiXCR clonotype assembly, TCRdb reanalyzed the public sequencing data and kept in-frame beta chains. Here each entry gathers all rows of one CDR3 protein and keeps the most common genes and DNA. Here the sample has around 360,000 distinct CDR3 sequences; roughly 36% occur a single time. The ten top clones hold about 14% of the sample. Their antigens remain unidentified. The sample's treatment or condition label, decoded: in vitro stimulation with specific CMV peptide epitopes to enrich CMV-specific T cells. The sequences come from cultured PBMCs, collected from culture after CMV antigen stimulation. These TCRs come from a human donor in good health (CMV status not recorded). Some clones in this sample may be carry-over from other donors' samples.

V and J are TRBV25-1 and TRBJ2-3, with D tentatively TRBD2 (5 bases). The CDR3 loop spans 14 amino acids. The germline V gene has CDR1 MGHDK and CDR2 SYGVNS. Deletions cut 5 bases from V and 2 bases from J, with 11 bases between. The CDR3 protein is CASSRGIFTDTQYF. As DNA, the CDR3 is TGTGCCAGCAGTAGAGGGATATTCACAGATACGCAGTATTTT.

This clonotype has more than one count but fewer than ten. The rearrangement links TRBV6-6 to TRBJ2-3; 10 nucleotides match TRBD2. The V and J ends lost 2 bases and 1 base, in that order; junction bases with no gene match: 3. Germline CDR1 MNHNY, CDR2 SVGAGI (reference sequence). CDR3 length: 16 amino acids. CDR3 DNA sequence: TGTGCCAGCAGTTACGGGCTAGCGGGAGGCACAGATACGCAGTATTTT. This translates into CASSYGLAGGTDTQYF.

V and J are TRBV7-2 and TRBJ2-3, with D tentatively TRBD1 or TRBD2 (5 bases each). Looked up from germline, CDR1 is SGHTA and CDR2 is FQGNSA. V lost 1 base, J lost 2 bases, and 10 bases lay in between. This CDR3 spans 15 amino acids. DNA of the CDR3: TGTGCCAGCAGCTTAGTTGGGACCCCCACAGATACGCAGTATTTT. Amino acids: CASSLVGTPTDTQYF.

V gene TRBV20-1 combines with J gene TRBJ1-5; 7 bases align to TRBD1. CDR1 and CDR2 from the germline V gene are DFQATT and SNEGSKA (reference sequence). Losses at the gene ends were 6 bases for V and 3 bases for J; bases not matched to a gene: 11. There are 15 residues in the CDR3. DNA for the CDR3: TGCAGTGCCGTCACCGGGACAGCAATCAATCAGCCCCAGCATTTT. Translated, it gives CSAVTGTAINQPQHF.

This clonotype has just a few counts. The chain links TRBV19 to TRBJ1-5; D is possibly TRBD1 (6 bases). The germline V and J ends were trimmed by 5 bases and 4 bases, with 12 bases remaining between them. Germline V CDR1 and CDR2: LNHDA, SQIVND (reference sequence). The CDR3 has 14 amino acids. The CDR3 spells CASSSWTDNQPQHF. The CDR3 nucleotides read TGTGCCAGTAGTTCCTGGACAGATAATCAGCCCCAGCATTTT.

The rearrangement joins TRBV7-9 to TRBJ1-1, with D uncertain. Germline values: CDR1 SEHNR, CDR2 FQNEAQ (reference sequence). V lost 1 base to trimming and J lost 2 bases, with 8 bases between them. The CDR3 has 14 amino acids. CDR3 in amino acids: CASSLVGHNTEAFF. CDR3 DNA sequence: TGTGCCAGCAGCTTAGTAGGCCATAACACTGAAGCTTTCTTT. Full variable domain (missing parts from reference TRBV7-9 and TRBJ1-1): DTGVSQNPRHKITKRGQNVTFRCDPISEHNRLYWYRQTLGQGPEFLTYFQNEAQLEKSRLLSDRFSAERPKGSFSTLEIQRTEQGDSAMYLCASSLVGHNTEAFFGQGTRLTVV.